This T cell receptor (beta chain) was documented in a study of radiation and T cells in renal cell carcinoma. Only in-frame clones appear in the TCRdb table, and some are missing; sequencing was by immunoSEQ multiplex PCR. The repertoire holds 30,000 to 40,000 clones, approximately 81% seen once, with approximately 33% in the top ten. Comments on this clone: Antigen unknown.

Findings and caveats of the study: From baseline, blood top tumor clonotypes peaked at 2 weeks post-radiation. Pretreatment tumor biopsies were lacking, so baseline clonotypes are unknown.

This CDR3 is built from 15 residues. Germline V gene lookup returns CDR1 LNHDA and CDR2 SQIVND (reference sequence). V was pared by 4 bases and J by 2 bases, with 11 bases between. Stated time point: blood 4 weeks post-SBRT, at nephrectomy. The treatment was: 15 Gy SBRT to primary tumor, nephrectomy 4 weeks later. V is TRBV19 and J is TRBJ2-2; D gene unclear. Material: blood, obtained from a patient whose treatment included radiotherapy and nephrectomy. The TCR comes from a man in his 60s with renal cell carcinoma. CDR3 in DNA: TGTGCCAGTAGTAACTCGGGCACAAACACCGGGGAGCTGTTTTTT. Amino acids: CASSNSGTNTGELFF.